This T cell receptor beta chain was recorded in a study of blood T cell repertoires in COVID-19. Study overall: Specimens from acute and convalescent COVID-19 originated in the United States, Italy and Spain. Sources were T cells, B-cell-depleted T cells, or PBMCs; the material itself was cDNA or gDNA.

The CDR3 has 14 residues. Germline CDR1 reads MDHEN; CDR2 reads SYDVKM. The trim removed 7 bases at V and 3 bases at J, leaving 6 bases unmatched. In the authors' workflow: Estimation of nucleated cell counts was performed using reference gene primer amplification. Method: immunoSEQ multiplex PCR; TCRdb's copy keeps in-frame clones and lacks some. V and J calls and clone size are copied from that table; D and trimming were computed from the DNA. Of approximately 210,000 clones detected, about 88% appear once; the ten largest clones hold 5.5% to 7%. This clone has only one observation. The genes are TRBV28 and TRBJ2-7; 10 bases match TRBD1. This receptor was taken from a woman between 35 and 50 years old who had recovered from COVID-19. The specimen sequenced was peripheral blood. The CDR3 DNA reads TGTGCCAGCACTTCGGGACAGGGGATCTACGAGCAGTACTTC. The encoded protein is CASTSGQGIYEQYF.